This T cell receptor beta chain was recorded in a study of shared clonotypes between healthy human individuals. Study results and limitations: A handful of donors held roughly 5% of naive CD4 clonotypes in common.

Of note for this clone: Its antigen remains unidentified.

In the naive CD8 group, cells lacked CD45RO and were positively selected for CCR7, so terminally differentiated effector memory CD45RA+ cells were left out. Libraries were prepared by immunoSEQ multiplex PCR; TCRdb keeps only in-frame clonotypes and omits some of them. The sample yields about 2 million clones, approximately 94% seen once. This sequence was found in a man aged 18 to 29 in good health. The sequenced material came from naive CD8+ T cells sorted from blood.

The CDR3 bases are TGTGCCAGCAGCATGATATTCTACGAGCAGTACTTC. It is translated as CASSMIFYEQYF. The V call is TRBV11-2, the J call TRBJ2-7; no definite D call. The CDR3 loop spans 12 amino acids. V lost 5 bases, J lost 3 bases, and 8 bases lay in between. Germline V gene data show CDR1 as SGHAT and CDR2 as FQNNGV.